This TCR beta chain was observed in a study of spatial heterogeneity in lung cancer. This clonotype was observed a handful of times. Its antigen is not identified. One entry per CDR3 protein, called by TCRdb with MiXCR from the 5' RACE reads. The table has 4,800 or so distinct CDR3 sequences, almost 8.5% seen once. Time point of the sample: sample taken at primary tumor resection. The sequenced material consisted of unsorted whole RNA from tumor, nontumor lung or frozen PBMC. The CDR3 is made up of 13 amino acids. With 7 bases removed from V and 0 bases from J, the gap between germline ends came to 8 bases. Study observations and caveats: The number of expanded tumor alpha and beta chains correlated with mutation number. In tumor T cells, estimated coverage reached about 7.3% for alpha chains and under 15% for beta chains.

This receptor was obtained from a female donor with early-stage non-small cell lung cancer. The chain employs TRBV12-3 or TRBV12-4 and TRBJ2-3; tentatively, D is TRBD2 (7 bases). This material consisted of lung tumor tissue, taken at surgery. CDR3 DNA sequence: TGTGCCAGCAAGGGGGGGAGCACAGATACGCAGTATTTT. This translates into CASKGGSTDTQYF.